The entry below gives a single TCR beta chain sequence along with its context. The antigen it recognizes is unknown. Per-base qualities were not stored, and no clone one base away is much larger. The data derive from a study of graft-versus-host responses after intestinal transplantation (dated by TCRdb to about 2021). Study-level background: Recipients received multivisceral, liver-intestinal, or isolated intestinal transplants. Anti-thymocyte globulin induction was given to all recipients, followed by maintenance tacrolimus and steroids for 2 to 3 years. Bulk TCR-beta CDR3 sequencing was used to track graft-versus-host and host-versus-graft alloreactive T cell clones in the graft, circulation and bone marrow after intestinal transplantation. To identify alloreactive clones, pre-transplant mixed lymphocyte reaction products were sequenced and compared with unstimulated pre-transplant donor and recipient T cells. Of the 20 to 30 intestinal transplant recipients enrolled in the cohort, one of whom was a retransplant, a few patients without pretransplant specimens were excluded. A peak of at least 4% donor T cells among recipient peripheral blood mononuclear cells was the definition used for donor T cell macrochimerism. Samples from a few later patients were sequenced in-house on an Illumina MiSeq with MiXCR processing rather than by the commercial service.

The sample's time point label, decoded: cells obtained before transplantation from donor or recipient. CD3+CD4+ and CD3+CD8+ populations were FACS-sorted from unstimulated pre-transplant donor and recipient cells taken from spleen or lymph nodes. What the work shows at the level of the full study, not this receptor alone: High GvH to HvG T cell clonal ratios were observed in the allografts of patients with donor T cell macrochimerism. Early after transplant, peak levels of circulating GvH clones were associated with declines in HvG clones. GvH clones turned up in recipient bone marrow, with some appearing earlier in ileal mucosa or blood, a pattern consistent with an intestinal mucosal origin. Conclusions were limited by the relatively low number and heterogeneity of intestinal transplant patients.

Its CDR3 holds 15 amino acids, cysteine through phenylalanine. The read is trimmed to its CDR3 DNA, 45 bases read in frame from base 1. The germline V gene encodes CDR1 SGHTA and CDR2 FQGNSA. Trimming removed 1 base from V and 1 base from J, leaving 10 bases between the germline ends. Libraries were made using the immunoSEQ multiplex PCR assay. For most patients, genomic DNA was isolated with the Qiagen DNeasy Blood and Tissue Kit and sent frozen to Adaptive Biotechnologies for TCR sequencing. High-throughput TCR-beta CDR3 sequencing of genomic DNA from most patients was performed by Adaptive Biotechnologies. In the original analysis: TCR sequencing data for 18 patients were retrieved from Adaptive's ImmunoSEQ software; three other patients were processed with MiXCR and VDJtools. To correct CD4 versus CD8 sorting errors, sequences present in both subsets at a frequency ratio below 5:1 were removed. CDR3 nucleotide sequences shared by donor and recipient were removed because the origin of these sequences could not be assigned. At least 2-fold expansion over unstimulated cells and a minimum CFSE-low frequency of 0.002% (template counts) or 0.001% (read counts) were required for clones to be classified as alloreactive. A clone was considered mappable if detected in the sequenced pre-transplant spleen, lymph node, or MLR CFSE-low populations of the donor or recipient. Cumulative frequency of alloreactive clones was calculated as a percentage of all sequences weighted by copy number. In TCRdb, the immuneACCESS table is reduced to in-frame sequences with V and J assigned. These tables do not hold every clone; where another copy was compared, an unresolved V gene accounts for under half, and the others remain unexplained. That table furnishes V, J and clone size, whereas the DNA furnished D and trimming. This sample gives about 130,000 clones in total; nearly 95% of them show up just once. 0.19% of the sample lies in the top ten.

The sequence came from a human donor who received an intestinal transplant. Sequencing was performed on unstimulated CD4+ T cells sorted from spleen or lymph node cells, taken before intestinal transplant. The rearranged chain carries TRBV7-2 and TRBJ2-5, and the D gene may be TRBD2, 5 bases matching. CDR3 sequence: CASSLDGRAQETQYF. The nucleotides read TGTGCCAGCAGCTTAGATGGGCGGGCCCAAGAGACCCAGTACTTC.